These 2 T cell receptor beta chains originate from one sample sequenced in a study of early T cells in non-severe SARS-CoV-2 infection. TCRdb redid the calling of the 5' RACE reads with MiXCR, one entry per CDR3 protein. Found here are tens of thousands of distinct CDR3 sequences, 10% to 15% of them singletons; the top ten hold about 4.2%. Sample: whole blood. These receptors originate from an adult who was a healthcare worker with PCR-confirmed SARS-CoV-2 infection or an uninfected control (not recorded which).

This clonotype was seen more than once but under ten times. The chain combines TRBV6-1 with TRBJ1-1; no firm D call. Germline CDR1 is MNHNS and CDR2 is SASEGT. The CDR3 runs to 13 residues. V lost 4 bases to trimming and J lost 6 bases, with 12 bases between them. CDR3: CASSAYFMAEAFF. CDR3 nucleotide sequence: TGTGCCAGCAGTGCGTACTTCATGGCTGAAGCTTTCTTT.

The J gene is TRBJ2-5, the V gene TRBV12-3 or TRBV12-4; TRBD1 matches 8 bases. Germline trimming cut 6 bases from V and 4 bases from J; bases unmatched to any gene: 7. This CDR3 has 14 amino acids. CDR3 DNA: TGTGCCAGCAGCGCACAGGGGGGAATAGAGACCCAGTACTTC. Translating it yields CASSAQGGIETQYF.